One sample yielded the 2 T cell receptor beta chains listed below, sequenced in a study of Ad26.COV2.S vaccination and SARS-CoV-2 variants. Treatment: some 20 received Ad26.COV2.S at low or high dose, single or two shots; roughly five received placebo; per-sample allocation not given. Day 63 after the first vaccine or placebo injection was the time point for sampling. Sequencing was performed with immunoSEQ multiplex PCR; in TCRdb, only in-frame clones are kept and a portion is missing. The sample carries about 400,000 clones, around 85% recorded once. The sequencing here drew on peripheral blood, taken in a trial of Ad26.COV2.S vaccine versus placebo. These receptors originate from a person aged 18-65 years who received the Ad26.COV2.S COVID-19 vaccine or a placebo.

This chain uses TRBV7-9 with TRBJ1-1; unclear D gene. The CDR3 runs to 14 residues. Trimming cost V 4 bases and J 3 bases, with 12 bases left between them. CDR1 is SEHNR, CDR2 FQNEAQ, per germline (reference sequence). The CDR3 DNA follows: TGTGCCAGCAGCTCCCAAGGCGGGTACACTGAAGCTTTCTTT. Encoded protein: CASSSQGGYTEAFF.

The genes are TRBV5-4 and TRBJ2-2, with D perhaps TRBD1 (7 bases). This CDR3 is built from 17 residues. The germline V gene encodes CDR1 SGHNT and CDR2 YYREEE (reference sequence). V was clipped by 7 bases and J by 5 bases, with 24 bases between them. In DNA, the CDR3 is TGTGCCAGCGGTGATTTCGAGGGGGCGGGGTTTACCGGGGAGCTGTTTTTT. Translating gives CASGDFEGAGFTGELFF.